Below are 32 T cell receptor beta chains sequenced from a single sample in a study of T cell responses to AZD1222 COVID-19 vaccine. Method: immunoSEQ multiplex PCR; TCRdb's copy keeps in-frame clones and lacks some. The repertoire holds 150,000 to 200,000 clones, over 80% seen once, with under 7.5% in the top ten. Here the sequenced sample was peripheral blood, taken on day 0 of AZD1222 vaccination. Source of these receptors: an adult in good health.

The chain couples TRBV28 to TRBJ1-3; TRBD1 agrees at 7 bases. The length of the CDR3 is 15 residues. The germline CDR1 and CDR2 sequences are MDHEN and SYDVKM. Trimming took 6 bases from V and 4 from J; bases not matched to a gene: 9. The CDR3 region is CASRETGIYGNTIYF. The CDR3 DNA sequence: TGTGCCAGCAGGGAGACAGGGATTTACGGAAACACCATATATTTT.

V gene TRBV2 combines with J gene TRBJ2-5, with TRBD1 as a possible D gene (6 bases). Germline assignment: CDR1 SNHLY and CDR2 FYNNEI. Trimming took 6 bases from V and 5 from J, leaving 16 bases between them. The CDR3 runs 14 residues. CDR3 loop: CASSPGVGFETQYF. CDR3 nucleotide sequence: TGTGCCAGCAGCCCAGGGGTTGGTTTCGAGACCCAGTACTTC.

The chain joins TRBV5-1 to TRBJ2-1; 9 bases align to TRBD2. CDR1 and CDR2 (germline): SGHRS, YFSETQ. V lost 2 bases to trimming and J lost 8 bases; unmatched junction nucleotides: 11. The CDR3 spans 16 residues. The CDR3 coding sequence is TGCGCCAGCAGCTTTGGTAGCGGGGGACAGTGGGATGAGCAGTTCTTC. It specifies CASSFGSGGQWDEQFF.

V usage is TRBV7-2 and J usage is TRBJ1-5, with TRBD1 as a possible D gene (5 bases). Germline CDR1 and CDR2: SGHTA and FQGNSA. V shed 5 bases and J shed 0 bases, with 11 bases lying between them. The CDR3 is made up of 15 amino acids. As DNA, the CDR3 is TGTGCCAGCAGCATACAGGTTTCTAGCAATCAGCCCCAGCATTTT. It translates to CASSIQVSSNQPQHF. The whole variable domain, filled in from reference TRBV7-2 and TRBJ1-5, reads GAGVSQSPSNKVTEKGKDVELRCDPISGHTALYWYRQSLGQGLEFLIYFQGNSAPDKSGLPSDRFSAERTGGSVSTLTIQRTQQEDSAVYLCASSIQVSSNQPQHFGDGTRLSIL.

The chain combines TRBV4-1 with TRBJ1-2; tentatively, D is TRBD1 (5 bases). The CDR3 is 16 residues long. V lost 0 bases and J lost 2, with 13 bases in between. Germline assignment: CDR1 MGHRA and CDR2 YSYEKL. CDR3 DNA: TGCGCCAGCAGCCAAGATCCAACCCAGGGAAACTATGGCTACACCTTC. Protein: CASSQDPTQGNYGYTF.

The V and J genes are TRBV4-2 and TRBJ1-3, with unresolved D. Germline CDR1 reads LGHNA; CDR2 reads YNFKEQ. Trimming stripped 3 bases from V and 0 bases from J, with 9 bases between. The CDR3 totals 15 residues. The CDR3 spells CASSQNQNSGNTIYF. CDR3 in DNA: TGTGCCAGCAGCCAGAACCAGAACTCTGGAAACACCATATATTTT.

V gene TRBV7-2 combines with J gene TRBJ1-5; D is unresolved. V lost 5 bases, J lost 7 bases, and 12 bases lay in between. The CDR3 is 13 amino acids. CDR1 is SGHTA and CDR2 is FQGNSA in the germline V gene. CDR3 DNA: TGTGCCAGCAGCACGACATCACCCCAGCCCCAGCATTTT. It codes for CASSTTSPQPQHF.

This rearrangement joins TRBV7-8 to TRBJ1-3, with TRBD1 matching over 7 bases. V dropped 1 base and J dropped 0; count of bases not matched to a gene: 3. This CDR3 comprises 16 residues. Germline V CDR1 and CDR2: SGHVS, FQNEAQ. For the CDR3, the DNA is TGTGCCAGCAGCTTAGGTACAGGGGCCTCTGGAAACACCATATATTTT. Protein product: CASSLGTGASGNTIYF.

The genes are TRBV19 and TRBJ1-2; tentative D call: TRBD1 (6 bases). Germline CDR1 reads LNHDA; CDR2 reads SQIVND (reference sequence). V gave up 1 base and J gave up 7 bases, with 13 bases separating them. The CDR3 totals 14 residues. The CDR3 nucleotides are TGTGCCAGTAGTATAGGTCGGACAGTAACTGGCTACACCTTC. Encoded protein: CASSIGRTVTGYTF.

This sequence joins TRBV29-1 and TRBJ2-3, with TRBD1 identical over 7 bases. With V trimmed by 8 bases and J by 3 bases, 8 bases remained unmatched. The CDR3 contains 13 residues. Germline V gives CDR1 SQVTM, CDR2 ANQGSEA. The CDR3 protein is CSSGQRATDTQYF. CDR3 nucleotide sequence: TGCAGCTCGGGACAGCGAGCGACAGATACGCAGTATTTT.

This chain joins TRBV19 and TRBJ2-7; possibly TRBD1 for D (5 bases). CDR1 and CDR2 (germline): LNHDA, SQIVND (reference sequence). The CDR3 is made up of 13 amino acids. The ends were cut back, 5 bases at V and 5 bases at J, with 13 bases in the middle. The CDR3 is CASSWAGSHEQYF. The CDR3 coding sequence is TGTGCCAGTAGTTGGGCAGGGTCCCACGAGCAGTACTTC.

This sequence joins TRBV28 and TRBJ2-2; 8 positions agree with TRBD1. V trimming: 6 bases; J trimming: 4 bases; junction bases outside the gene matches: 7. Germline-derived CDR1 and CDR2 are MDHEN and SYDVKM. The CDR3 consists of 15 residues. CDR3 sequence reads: CASSQTGVATGELFF. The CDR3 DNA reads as TGTGCCAGCAGCCAGACAGGGGTGGCCACCGGGGAGCTGTTTTTT.

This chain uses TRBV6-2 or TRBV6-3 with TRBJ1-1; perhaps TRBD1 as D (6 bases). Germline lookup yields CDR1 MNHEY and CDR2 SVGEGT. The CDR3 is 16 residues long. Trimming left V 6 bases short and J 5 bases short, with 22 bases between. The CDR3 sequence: CASSQTGTQGGTEAFF. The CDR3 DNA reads TGTGCCAGCAGCCAAACCGGGACACAGGGTGGTACTGAAGCTTTCTTT.

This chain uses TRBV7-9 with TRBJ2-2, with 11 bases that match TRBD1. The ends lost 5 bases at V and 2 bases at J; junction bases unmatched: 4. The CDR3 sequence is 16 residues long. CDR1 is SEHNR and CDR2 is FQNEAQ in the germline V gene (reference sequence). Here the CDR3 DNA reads TGTGCCAGCAGCAAAAGGACAGGGGGCAACACCGGGGAGCTGTTTTTT. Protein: CASSKRTGGNTGELFF. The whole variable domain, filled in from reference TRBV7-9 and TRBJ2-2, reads DTGVSQNPRHKITKRGQNVTFRCDPISEHNRLYWYRQTLGQGPEFLTYFQNEAQLEKSRLLSDRFSAERPKGSFSTLEIQRTEQGDSAMYLCASSKRTGGNTGELFFGEGSRLTVL.

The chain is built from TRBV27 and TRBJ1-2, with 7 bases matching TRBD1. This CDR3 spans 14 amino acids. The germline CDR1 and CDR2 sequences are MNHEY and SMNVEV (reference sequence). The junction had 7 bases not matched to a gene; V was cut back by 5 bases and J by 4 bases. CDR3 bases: TGTGCCAGCAGTCCCCGGACAGGTTTCTATGGCTACACCTTC. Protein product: CASSPRTGFYGYTF.

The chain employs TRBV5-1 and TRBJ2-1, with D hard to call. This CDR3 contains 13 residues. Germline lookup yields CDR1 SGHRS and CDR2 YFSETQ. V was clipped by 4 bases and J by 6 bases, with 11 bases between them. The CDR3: CASSPTSFNEQFF. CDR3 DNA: TGCGCCAGCAGCCCGACTTCGTTCAATGAGCAGTTCTTC.

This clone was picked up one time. CDR3 sequence reads: CASSPGPDNSPLHF. CDR3 sequence (DNA): TGTGCCAGCAGCCCCGGGCCAGATAATTCACCCCTCCACTTT. V is TRBV7-9 and J is TRBJ1-6; no reliable D call. Germline V lookup: CDR1 SEHNR, CDR2 FQNEAQ (reference sequence). The CDR3 runs 14 residues. Trimming cost V 5 bases and J 5 bases, with 10 bases left between them.

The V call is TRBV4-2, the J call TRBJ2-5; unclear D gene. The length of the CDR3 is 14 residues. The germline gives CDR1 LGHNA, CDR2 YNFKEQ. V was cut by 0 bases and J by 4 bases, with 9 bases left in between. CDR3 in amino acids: CASSQDVGSETQYF. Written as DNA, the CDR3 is TGTGCCAGCAGCCAAGATGTAGGCTCAGAGACCCAGTACTTC.

CDR3 loop: CASSSESPGAKEQYF. CDR3 DNA: TGTGCCAGCAGCTCCGAAAGCCCGGGGGCTAAAGAGCAGTACTTC. The chain has TRBV5-6 and TRBJ2-7; D is tentatively TRBD1 or TRBD2 (6 bases each). The CDR3 has 15 residues. The germline V and J ends were trimmed by 3 bases and 7 bases, with 20 bases remaining between them. Germline V gene lookup returns CDR1 SGHDT and CDR2 YYEEEE.

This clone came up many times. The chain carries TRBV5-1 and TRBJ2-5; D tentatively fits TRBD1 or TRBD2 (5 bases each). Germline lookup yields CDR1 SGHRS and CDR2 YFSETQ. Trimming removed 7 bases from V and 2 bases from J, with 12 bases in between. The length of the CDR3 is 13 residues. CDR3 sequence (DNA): TGCGCCAGCCGTTTGTGGGGGCAAGAGACCCAGTACTTC. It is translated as CASRLWGQETQYF.

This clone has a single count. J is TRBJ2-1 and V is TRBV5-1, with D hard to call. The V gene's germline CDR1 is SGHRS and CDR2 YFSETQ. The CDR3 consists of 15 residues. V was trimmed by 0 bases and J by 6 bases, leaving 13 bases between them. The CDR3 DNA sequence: TGCGCCAGCAGCTTGGGCGGTGGTTCTGGCAATGAGCAGTTCTTC. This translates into CASSLGGGSGNEQFF. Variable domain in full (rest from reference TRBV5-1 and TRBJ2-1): KAGVTQTPRYLIKTRGQQVTLSCSPISGHRSVSWYQQTPGQGLQFLFEYFSETQRNKGNFPGRFSGRQFSNSRSEMNVSTLELGDSALYLCASSLGGGSGNEQFFGPGTRLTVL.

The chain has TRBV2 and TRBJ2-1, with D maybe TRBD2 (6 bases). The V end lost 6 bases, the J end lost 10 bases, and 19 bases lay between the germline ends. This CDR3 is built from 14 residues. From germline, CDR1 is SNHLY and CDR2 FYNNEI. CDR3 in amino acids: CASSPRRTTTEQFF. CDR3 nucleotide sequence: TGTGCCAGCAGCCCGAGGCGGACTACCACCGAGCAGTTCTTC.

The CDR3 DNA reads TGTGCCAGCAGCGTCAGGGACTATGGCTACACCTTC. This translates into CASSVRDYGYTF. The chain combines TRBV5-4 with TRBJ1-2, with D possibly TRBD1 on 5 matching bases. This CDR3 has 12 amino acids. Trimming left V 4 bases short and J 3 bases short, with 7 bases between. CDR1 and CDR2 from the germline V gene are SGHNT and YYREEE (reference sequence).

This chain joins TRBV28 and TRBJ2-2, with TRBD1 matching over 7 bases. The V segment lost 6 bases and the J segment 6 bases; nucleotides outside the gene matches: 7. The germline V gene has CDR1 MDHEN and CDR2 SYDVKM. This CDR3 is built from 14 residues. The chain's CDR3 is CASRHYRGPGELFF. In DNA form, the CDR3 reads TGTGCCAGCAGACACTACAGGGGACCCGGGGAGCTGTTTTTT.

For the CDR3, the DNA is TGTGCCAGCACCCCCGGGACTACATTTTACAATGAGCAGTTCTTC. Amino acid sequence: CASTPGTTFYNEQFF. V gene TRBV9 combines with J gene TRBJ2-1; TRBD2 matches at 7 bases. Germline loops: CDR1 SGDLS, CDR2 YYNGEE. The CDR3 is made up of 15 amino acids. After removal of 6 bases from V and 4 bases from J, the junction contained 10 bases not matched to a gene.

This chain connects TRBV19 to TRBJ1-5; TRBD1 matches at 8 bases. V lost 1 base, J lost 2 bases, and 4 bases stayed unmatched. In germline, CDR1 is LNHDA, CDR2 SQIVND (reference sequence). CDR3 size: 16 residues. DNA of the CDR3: TGTGCCAGTAGTATAGTTCCGGACAGGGGCAATCAGCCCCAGCATTTT. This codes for CASSIVPDRGNQPQHF.

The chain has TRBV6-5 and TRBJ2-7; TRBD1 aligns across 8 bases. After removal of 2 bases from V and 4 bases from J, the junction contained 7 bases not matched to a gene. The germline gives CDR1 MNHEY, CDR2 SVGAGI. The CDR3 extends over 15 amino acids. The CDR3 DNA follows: TGTGCCAGCAGTTACCACATCAGGGGGCTTTACGAGCAGTACTTC. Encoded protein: CASSYHIRGLYEQYF.

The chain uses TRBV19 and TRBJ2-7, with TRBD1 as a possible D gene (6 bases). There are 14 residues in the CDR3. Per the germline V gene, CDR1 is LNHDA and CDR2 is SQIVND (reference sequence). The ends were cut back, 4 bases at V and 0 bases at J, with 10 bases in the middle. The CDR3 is CASSTTGSSYEQYF. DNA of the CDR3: TGTGCCAGTAGTACCACAGGGAGCTCCTACGAGCAGTACTTC.

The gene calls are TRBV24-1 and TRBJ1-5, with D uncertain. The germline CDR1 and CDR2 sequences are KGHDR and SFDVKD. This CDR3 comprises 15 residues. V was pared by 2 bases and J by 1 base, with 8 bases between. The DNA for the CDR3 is TGTGCCACCAGTGATTCTGACGGGAGCAATCAGCCCCAGCATTTT. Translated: CATSDSDGSNQPQHF.

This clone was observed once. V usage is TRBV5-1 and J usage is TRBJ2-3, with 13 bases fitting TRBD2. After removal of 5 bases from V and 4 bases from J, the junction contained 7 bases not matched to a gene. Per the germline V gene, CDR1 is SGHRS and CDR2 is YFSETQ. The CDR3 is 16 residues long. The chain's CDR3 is CASRSTSGGWADTQYF. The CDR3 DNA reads TGCGCCAGCAGGTCGACTAGCGGGGGGTGGGCAGATACGCAGTATTTT.

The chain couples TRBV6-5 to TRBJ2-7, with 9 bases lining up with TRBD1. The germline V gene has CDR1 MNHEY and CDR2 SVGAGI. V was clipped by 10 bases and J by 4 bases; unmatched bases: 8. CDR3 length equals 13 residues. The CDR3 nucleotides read TGTGCCACTTCGGGACAGGGTCCATACGAGCAGTACTTC. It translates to CATSGQGPYEQYF.

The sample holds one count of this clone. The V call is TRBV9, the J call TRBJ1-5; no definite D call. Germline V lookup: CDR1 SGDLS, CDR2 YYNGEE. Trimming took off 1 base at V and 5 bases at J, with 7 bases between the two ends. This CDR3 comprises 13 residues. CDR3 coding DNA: TGTGCCAGCAGCGTAAGTTGGGATCAGCCCCAGCATTTT. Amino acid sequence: CASSVSWDQPQHF. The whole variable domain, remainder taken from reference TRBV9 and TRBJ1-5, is DSGVTQTPKHLITATGQRVTLRCSPRSGDLSVYWYQQSLDQGLQFLIQYYNGEERAKGNILERFSAQQFPDLHSELNLSSLELGDSALYFCASSVSWDQPQHFGDGTRLSIL.